This T cell receptor beta chain was recovered during a study of immune evolution from preneoplasia to lung adenocarcinoma. Clones were sequenced by immunoSEQ multiplex PCR, and TCRdb holds only the in-frame ones, with some missing. The table lists about 2,000 clones, about 86% of them singletons. Findings of the study overall: From normal lung to invasive adenocarcinoma, top clone frequencies appeared to decrease. Clonality was highest in normal lung, lower in later-stage lesions apparently.

From germline, CDR1 is KGHSH and CDR2 LQKENI. The CDR3 runs 12 residues. Trimming took 3 bases from V and 5 from J, leaving 8 bases between them. Worth noting for this clone: Its antigen is as yet unknown.

Resections took place in Japan or China from the mid-2010s to the late 2010s. H&E slides confirmed each diagnosis, reviewed by two pathologists independently. What was sequenced was FFPE adjacent normal lung tissue. The receptor was isolated from a person aged 65-85 years with lung adenocarcinoma. The chain recombines TRBV18 with TRBJ2-7; a possible D gene is TRBD1 (6 bases). CDR3 sequence: CASSPRGNEQYF. The CDR3 nucleotides are TGTGCCAGCTCACCCAGGGGTAACGAGCAGTACTTC.